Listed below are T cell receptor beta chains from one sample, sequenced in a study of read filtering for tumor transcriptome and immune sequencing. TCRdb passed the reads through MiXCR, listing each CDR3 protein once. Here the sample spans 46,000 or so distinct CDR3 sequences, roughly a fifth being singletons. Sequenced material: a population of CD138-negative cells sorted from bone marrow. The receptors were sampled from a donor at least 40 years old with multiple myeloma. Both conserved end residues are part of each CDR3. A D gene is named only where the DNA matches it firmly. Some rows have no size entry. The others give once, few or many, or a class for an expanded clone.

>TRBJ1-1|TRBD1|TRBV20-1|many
TGCAGTGCTCCGGACAGGGTGGGCACTGAAGCTTTCTTT
CSAPDRVGTEAFF
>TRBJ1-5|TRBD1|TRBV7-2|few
TGTGCCAGCAGCTTAGCAGGGACAGGGTATAGCAATCAGCCCCAGCATTTT
CASSLAGTGYSNQPQHF
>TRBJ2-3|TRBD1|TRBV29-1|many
TGCAGCGTGGTGACAGGGACAGATACGCAGTATTTT
CSVVTGTDTQYF
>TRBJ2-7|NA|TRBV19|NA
TGTGCCAGTAGTGTTGGGACTACTGCAGGGGCCAGTTCCTACGAGCAGTACTTC
CASSVGTTAGASSYEQYF
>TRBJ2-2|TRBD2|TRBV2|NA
TGTGCCAGCAGTGTAGCGGGAGGGCCTACCGGGGAGCTGTTTTTT
CASSVAGGPTGELFF
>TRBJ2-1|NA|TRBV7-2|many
TGTGCCAGCAGCCGGAACATAGTAGTCAATGAGCAGTTCTTC
CASSRNIVVNEQFF
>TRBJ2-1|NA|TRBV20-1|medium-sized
TGCAGTGCGAACTGGGCTCAGGCCTACAATGAGCAGTTCTTC
CSANWAQAYNEQFF
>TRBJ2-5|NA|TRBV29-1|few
TGCAGCGTTGAAGATGACGGAGAGACCCAGTACTTC
CSVEDDGETQYF
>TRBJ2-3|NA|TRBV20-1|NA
TGCAGTGCCCTCCTGGGGGAGGGCACAGATACGCAGTATTTT
CSALLGEGTDTQYF
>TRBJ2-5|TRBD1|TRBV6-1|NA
TGTGCCAGCAGATACCCGCCGACAGGGGATAGGGAGACCCAGTACTTC
CASRYPPTGDRETQYF
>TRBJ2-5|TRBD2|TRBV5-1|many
TGCGCCAGCAGCGTGGGACTAGCGGGAAATGCCCCAGAGACCCAGTACTTC
CASSVGLAGNAPETQYF
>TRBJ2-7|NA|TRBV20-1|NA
TGCAGTGCTAGGGTGGGGGGAGTGGAGCAGTACTTC
CSARVGGVEQYF
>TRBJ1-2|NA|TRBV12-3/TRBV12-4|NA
TGTGCCAGCACCCGAGGACGGACCTATGGCTACACCTTC
CASTRGRTYGYTF
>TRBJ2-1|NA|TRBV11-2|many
TGTGCCAGCAGCCCACCTAGGGCTGAAAGTGAGCAGTTCTTC
CASSPPRAESEQFF
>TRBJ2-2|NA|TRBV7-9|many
TGTGCCAGCCGAGGGCAAGGGGCCACCGGGGAGCTGTTTTTT
CASRGQGATGELFF
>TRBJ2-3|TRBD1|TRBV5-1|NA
TGCGCCAGCAGCTTGGACCCGGGACAGGGCACAGGTACGCAGTATTTT
CASSLDPGQGTGTQYF
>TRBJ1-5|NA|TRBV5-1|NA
TGCGCCAGCAGCTTGGGAGGGTTGAGCAATCAGCCCCAGCATTTT
CASSLGGLSNQPQHF
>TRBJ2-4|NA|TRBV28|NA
TGTGCCAGCAGTTTAGGGGGGGCGGGCAAAAACATTCAGTACTTC
CASSLGGAGKNIQYF
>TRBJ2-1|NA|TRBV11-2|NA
TGTGCCAGCAGAACGGGGGCTCACAGGCGTGAGGAGCAGTTCTTC
CASRTGAHRREEQFF
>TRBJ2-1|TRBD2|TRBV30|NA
TGTGCCTGGAGGAGCGGGAGAGTCGGTGGGCAGTTTTTC
CAWRSGRVGGQFF
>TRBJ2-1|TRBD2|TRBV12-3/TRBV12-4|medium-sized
TGTGCCAGCAGCCCGGGACTAGCGGGAGTCCAAAGCAATGAGCAGTTCTTC
CASSPGLAGVQSNEQFF
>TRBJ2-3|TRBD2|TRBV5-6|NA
TGTGCCAGCAGCCCTGGTGGGACTACCCACACAGATACGCAGTATTTT
CASSPGGTTHTDTQYF
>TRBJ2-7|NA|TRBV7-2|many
TGTGCCAGCACGATAGGACAAGGGTCCTACGAGCAGTACTTC
CASTIGQGSYEQYF
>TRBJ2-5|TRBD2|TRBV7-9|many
TGTGCCAGCAGCTTAGGACTAGCGGAAGAGACCCAGTACTTC
CASSLGLAEETQYF
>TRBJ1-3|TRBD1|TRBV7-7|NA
TGTGCTCGGGGACAGGGCGGTGGAAACACCATATATTTT
CARGQGGGNTIYF
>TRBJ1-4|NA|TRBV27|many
TGTGCCACCGCCGAGGAGGGGGTCTATAAAAAACTGTTTTTT
CATAEEGVYKKLFF
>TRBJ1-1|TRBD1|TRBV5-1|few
TGCGCCAGCAGCTCGAATACAGGGGTCGGGAACACTGAAGCTTTCTTT
CASSSNTGVGNTEAFF
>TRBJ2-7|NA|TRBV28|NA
TGTGCCAGCAGGCCGCCCGGGGACTACGAGCAGTACTTC
CASRPPGDYEQYF
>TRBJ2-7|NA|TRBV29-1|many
TGCAGCGTTGCGGAGGGGAACGAGCAGTACTTC
CSVAEGNEQYF
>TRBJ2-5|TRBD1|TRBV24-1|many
TGTGCCACCAGTGCCTTGACAGGGGGCAGGACAGAGACCCAGTACTTC
CATSALTGGRTETQYF
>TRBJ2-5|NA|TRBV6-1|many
TGTGCCAGCAGCCAGGCAGAGAAAGAGACCCAGTACTTC
CASSQAEKETQYF
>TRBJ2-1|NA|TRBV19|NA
TGTGCCAGTAGTATCTTTAATGCGGGTTACAATGAGCAGTTCTTC
CASSIFNAGYNEQFF
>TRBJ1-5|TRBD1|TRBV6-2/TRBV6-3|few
TGTGCCAGCAGTTACCAACGGACAGGGAATCAGCCCCAGCATTTT
CASSYQRTGNQPQHF
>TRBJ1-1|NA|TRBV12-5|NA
TGTGCTAGTGGTTTGAATGGGAAGAGGGGCACTGAAGCTTCCTTT
CASGLNGKRGTEASF
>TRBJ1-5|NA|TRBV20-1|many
TGCAGTGCTAGGCAGGGGAATAGCAATCAGCCCCAGCATTTT
CSARQGNSNQPQHF
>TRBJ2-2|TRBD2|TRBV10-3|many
TGTGCCATCAGTGCGGAACTAGCGGGAGTGGGGGAGCTGTTTTTT
CAISAELAGVGELFF
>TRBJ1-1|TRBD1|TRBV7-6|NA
TGTGCCAGCAGCTTATCAGGGGGCACTGAAGCTTTCTTT
CASSLSGGTEAFF
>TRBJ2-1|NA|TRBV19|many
TGTGCCAGTAGTCACCCTACGAGTAAAGAGCAGTTCTTC
CASSHPTSKEQFF